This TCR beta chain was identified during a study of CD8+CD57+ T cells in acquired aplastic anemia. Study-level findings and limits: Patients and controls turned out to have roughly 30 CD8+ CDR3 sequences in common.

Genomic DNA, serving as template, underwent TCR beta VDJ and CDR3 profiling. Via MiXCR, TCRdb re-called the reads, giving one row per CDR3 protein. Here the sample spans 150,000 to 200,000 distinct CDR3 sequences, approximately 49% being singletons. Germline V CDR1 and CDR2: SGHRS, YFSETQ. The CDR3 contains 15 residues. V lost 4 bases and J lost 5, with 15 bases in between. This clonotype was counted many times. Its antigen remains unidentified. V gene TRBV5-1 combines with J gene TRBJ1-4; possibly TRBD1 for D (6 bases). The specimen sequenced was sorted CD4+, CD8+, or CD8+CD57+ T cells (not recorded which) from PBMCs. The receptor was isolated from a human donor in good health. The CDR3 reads CASSPRQDKNEKLFF. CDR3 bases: TGCGCCAGCAGCCCACGACAGGACAAGAATGAAAAACTGTTTTTT.